A selection of T cell receptor beta chains follows, all from one sample in a study of blood T cells in healthy people across ages. TCRdb itself ran the 5' RACE reads through MiXCR, one entry per CDR3 protein. The sample consists of 1.5 million to 2 million distinct CDR3 sequences, about 39% of them appearing once. Sequenced: blood. All receptors come from a human donor in good health. The CDR3 runs from the conserved cysteine through the conserved F or W. A D gene is named only where the DNA matches it firmly. For some rows the clone size is stated as once, few or many, or as a class when expanded; others skip it.

d_call	v_call	clone_size	j_call	cdr3_aa	cdr3_nt
-	TRBV29-1	-	TRBJ2-3	CSVERQLSTDTQYF	TGCAGCGTTGAGAGGCAGTTGAGCACAGATACGCAGTATTTT
-	TRBV15	many	TRBJ2-1	CATSRELGGRSYNEQFF	TGTGCCACCAGCAGAGAGCTGGGGGGCCGATCCTACAATGAGCAGTTCTTC
-	TRBV10-3	many	TRBJ2-7	CAISAAGTYEQYF	TGTGCCATCAGTGCAGCAGGAACCTACGAGCAGTACTTC
-	TRBV4-3	-	TRBJ1-3	CASSQDVSPNTIYF	TGCGCCAGCAGCCAAGATGTGTCTCCGAACACCATATATTTT
-	TRBV6-5	-	TRBJ1-1	CASSYARGGEAFF	TGTGCCAGCAGTTACGCTCGGGGAGGTGAAGCTTTCTTT
-	TRBV27	-	TRBJ2-4	CASSLLGAGKNIQYF	TGTGCCAGCTCGCTTCTAGGGGCAGGGAAAAACATTCAGTACTTC
-	TRBV7-3	few	TRBJ2-1	CATLGGAGEQFF	TGTGCCACCTTGGGGGGGGCAGGTGAGCAGTTCTTC
-	TRBV11-1	-	TRBJ2-3	CASSRIVRLEGTDTQYF	TGTGCCAGCAGCCGCATTGTCCGACTAGAGGGCACAGATACGCAGTATTTT
-	TRBV7-2	few	TRBJ2-3	CASSLGLGQPGDTQYF	TGTGCCAGCAGCTTAGGTCTAGGGCAACCGGGAGATACGCAGTATTTT
-	TRBV6-2/TRBV6-3	few	TRBJ2-7	CASSYPPSYEQYF	TGTGCCAGCAGTTACCCGCCTTCTTACGAGCAGTACTTC
-	TRBV25-1	few	TRBJ1-2	CASSEYFGQPNYGYTF	TGTGCCAGCAGTGAATATTTCGGACAGCCTAACTATGGCTACACCTTC
-	TRBV20-1	-	TRBJ2-7	CSPEGQLSYEQYF	TGCAGTCCGGAGGGACAGCTATCCTACGAGCAGTACTTC
-	TRBV6-1	-	TRBJ2-7	CASSPEQTYEQYF	TGTGCCAGCAGCCCAGAACAGACTTACGAGCAGTACTTC
TRBD2	TRBV20-1	few	TRBJ2-1	CSARPTSSSYNEQFF	TGCAGTGCTAGACCGACTAGCTCCTCCTACAATGAGCAGTTCTTC
-	TRBV18	few	TRBJ1-2	CASSPGSPVYGYTF	TGTGCCAGCTCACCGGGCAGTCCTGTCTATGGCTACACCTTC
-	TRBV18	few	TRBJ2-1	CASSPRVSPIHEQFF	TGTGCCAGCTCACCCCGGGTGAGCCCTATTCATGAGCAGTTCTTC
-	TRBV29-1	few	TRBJ1-1	CSVVVEGGEAFF	TGCAGCGTTGTAGTTGAGGGCGGTGAAGCTTTCTTT
TRBD1	TRBV4-3	few	TRBJ1-2	CASSQTLNRGGYTF	TGCGCCAGCAGCCAAACTCTCAACAGGGGTGGCTACACCTTC
-	TRBV9	-	TRBJ2-1	CASSARGAGEHNEQFF	TGTGCCAGCAGCGCCCGGGGGGCGGGGGAGCACAATGAGCAGTTCTTC
TRBD1	TRBV28	-	TRBJ1-6	CASSLPGQGLNSPLHF	TGTGCCAGCAGTTTACCGGGACAGGGGCTTAATTCACCCCTCCACTTT
-	TRBV7-3	few	TRBJ1-6	CASSSADSSSPLHF	TGTGCCAGCAGCTCGGCAGACTCCTCTTCACCCCTCCACTTT
-	TRBV5-1	-	TRBJ2-5	CASSPIPGGRNEQYF	TGCGCCAGCAGCCCAATCCCAGGGGGGAGAAATGAGCAGTACTTC
TRBD2	TRBV9	-	TRBJ2-5	CASSVGTSGQETQYF	TGTGCCAGCAGCGTAGGGACTAGCGGACAAGAGACCCAGTACTTC
TRBD1	TRBV9	-	TRBJ1-2	CASSVVGGNDGYTF	TGTGCCAGCAGCGTAGTAGGGGGCAATGATGGCTACACCTTC
-	TRBV20-1	-	TRBJ1-2	CSARRGQGISYGYTF	TGCAGTGCTAGGAGGGGCCAAGGAATTAGCTATGGCTACACCTTC
-	TRBV7-2	-	TRBJ1-1	CASTTRSNTEAFF	TGTGCCAGCACCACGAGGTCGAACACTGAAGCTTTCTTT
TRBD1	TRBV20-1	-	TRBJ2-2	CSASRGTDTGELFF	TGCAGTGCTAGTAGGGGGACAGACACCGGGGAGCTGTTTTTT
TRBD1	TRBV20-1	-	TRBJ2-7	CSARVGQAPAGNEQYF	TGCAGTGCTAGAGTAGGACAGGCACCTGCGGGCAATGAGCAGTACTTC
-	TRBV11-2	few	TRBJ1-1	CASHRLGMNTEAFF	TGTGCCAGCCATAGGTTGGGGATGAACACTGAAGCTTTCTTT
TRBD2	TRBV5-1	-	TRBJ2-3	CASSLGVAGRSTDTQYF	TGCGCCAGCAGCCTGGGGGTAGCGGGGAGAAGCACAGATACGCAGTATTTT
TRBD1	TRBV7-2	-	TRBJ2-1	CASTMMTGTIVEQCF	TGTGCCAGCACGATGATGACAGGGACGATTGTTGAGCAGTGCTTC
TRBD1	TRBV5-1	-	TRBJ1-1	CASSFLQGPYSNTEAFF	TGCGCCAGCAGCTTCCTACAGGGGCCATATTCGAACACTGAAGCTTTCTTT
-	TRBV25-1	-	TRBJ2-5	CASSEYRLGSQETQYF	TGTGCCAGCAGTGAATATAGGTTGGGATCCCAAGAGACCCAGTACTTC
TRBD1	TRBV29-1	many	TRBJ2-5	CSVEDPLRGREETQYF	TGCAGCGTTGAAGATCCGCTCAGGGGGCGAGAGGAGACCCAGTACTTC
-	TRBV12-3/TRBV12-4	-	TRBJ1-1	CASSLESPGGDTEAFF	TGTGCCAGCAGTTTAGAGTCCCCCGGGGGCGACACTGAAGCTTTCTTT
TRBD1	TRBV20-1	-	TRBJ1-1	CSASRVRGHTEAFF	TGCAGTGCTAGTCGAGTTAGGGGGCACACTGAAGCTTTCTTT
-	TRBV27	-	TRBJ1-2	CANSLSWGVVHYGYTF	TGTGCCAACAGTTTATCCTGGGGGGTAGTTCACTATGGCTACACCTTC
-	TRBV15	-	TRBJ2-5	CATSRRGRQETQYF	TGTGCCACCAGTCGGAGGGGGCGGCAAGAGACCCAGTACTTC
-	TRBV20-1	once	TRBJ2-5	CSASFRETQYF	TGTAGTGCTAGTTTTCGAGAGACCCAGTACTTC
-	TRBV12-3/TRBV12-4	-	TRBJ1-6	CASSLRGQGPPLHF	TGTGCCAGCAGTTTGAGGGGCCAGGGTCCACCCCTCCACTTT